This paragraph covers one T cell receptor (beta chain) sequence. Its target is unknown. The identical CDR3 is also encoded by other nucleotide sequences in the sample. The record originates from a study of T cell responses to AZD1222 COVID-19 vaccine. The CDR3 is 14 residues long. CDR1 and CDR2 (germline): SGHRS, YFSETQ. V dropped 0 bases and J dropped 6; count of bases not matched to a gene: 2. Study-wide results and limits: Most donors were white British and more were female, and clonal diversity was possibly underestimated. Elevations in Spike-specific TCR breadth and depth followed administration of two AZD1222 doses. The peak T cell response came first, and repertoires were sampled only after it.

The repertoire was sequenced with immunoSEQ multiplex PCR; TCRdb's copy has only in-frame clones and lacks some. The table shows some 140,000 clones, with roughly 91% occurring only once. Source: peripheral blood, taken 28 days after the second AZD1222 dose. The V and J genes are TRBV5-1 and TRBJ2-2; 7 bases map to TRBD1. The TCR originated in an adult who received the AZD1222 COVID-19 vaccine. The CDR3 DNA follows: TGCGCCAGCAGCTTGGGGCAGGGGGCCGGGGAGCTGTTTTTT. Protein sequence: CASSLGQGAGELFF.